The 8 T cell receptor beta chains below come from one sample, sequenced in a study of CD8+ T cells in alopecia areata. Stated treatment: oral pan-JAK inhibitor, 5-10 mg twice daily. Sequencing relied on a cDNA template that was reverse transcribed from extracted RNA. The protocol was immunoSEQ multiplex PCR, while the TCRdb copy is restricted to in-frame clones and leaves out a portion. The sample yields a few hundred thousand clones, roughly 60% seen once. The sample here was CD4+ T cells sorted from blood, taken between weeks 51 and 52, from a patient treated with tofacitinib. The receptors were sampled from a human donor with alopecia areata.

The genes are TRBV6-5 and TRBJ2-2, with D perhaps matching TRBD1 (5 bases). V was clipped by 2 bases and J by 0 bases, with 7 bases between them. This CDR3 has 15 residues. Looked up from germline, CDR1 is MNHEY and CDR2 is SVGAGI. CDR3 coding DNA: TGTGCCAGCAGTTACCAGGGCCCGAACACCGGGGAGCTGTTTTTT. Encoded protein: CASSYQGPNTGELFF.

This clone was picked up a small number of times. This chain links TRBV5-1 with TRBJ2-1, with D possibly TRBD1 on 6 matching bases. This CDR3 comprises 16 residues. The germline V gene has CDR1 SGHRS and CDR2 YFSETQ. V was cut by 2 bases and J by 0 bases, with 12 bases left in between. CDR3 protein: CASSFGGHPSYNEQFF. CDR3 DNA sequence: TGCGCCAGCAGCTTTGGGGGACATCCCTCCTACAATGAGCAGTTCTTC.

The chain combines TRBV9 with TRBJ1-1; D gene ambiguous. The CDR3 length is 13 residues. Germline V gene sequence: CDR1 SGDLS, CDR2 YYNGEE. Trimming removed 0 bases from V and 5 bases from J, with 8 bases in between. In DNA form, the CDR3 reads TGTGCCAGCAGCGTAGACCTGGGGACTGAAGCTTTCTTT. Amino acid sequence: CASSVDLGTEAFF.

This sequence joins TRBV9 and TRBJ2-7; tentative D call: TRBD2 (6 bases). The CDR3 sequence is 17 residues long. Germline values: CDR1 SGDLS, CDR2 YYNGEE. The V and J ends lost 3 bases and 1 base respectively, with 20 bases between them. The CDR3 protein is CASSAAPGGLGSYEQYF. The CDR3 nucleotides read TGTGCCAGCAGCGCCGCCCCCGGGGGTTTAGGGTCCTACGAGCAGTACTTC.

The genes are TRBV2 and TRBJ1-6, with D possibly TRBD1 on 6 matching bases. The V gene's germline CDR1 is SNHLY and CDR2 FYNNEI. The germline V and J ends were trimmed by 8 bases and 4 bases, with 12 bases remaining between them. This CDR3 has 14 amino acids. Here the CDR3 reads CASHREGYNSPLHF. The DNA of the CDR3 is TGTGCCAGCCACAGGGAAGGGTATAATTCACCCCTCCACTTT.

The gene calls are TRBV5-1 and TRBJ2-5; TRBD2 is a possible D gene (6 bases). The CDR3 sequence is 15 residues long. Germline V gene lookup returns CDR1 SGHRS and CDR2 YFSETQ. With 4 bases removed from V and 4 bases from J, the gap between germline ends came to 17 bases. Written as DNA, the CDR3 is TGCGCCAGCAGCGGCCGGGACTCCAGCGCAGAGACCCAGTACTTC. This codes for CASSGRDSSAETQYF.

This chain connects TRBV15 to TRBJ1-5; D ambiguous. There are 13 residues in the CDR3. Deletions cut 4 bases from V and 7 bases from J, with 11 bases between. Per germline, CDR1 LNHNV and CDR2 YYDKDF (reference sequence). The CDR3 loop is CATSILSSQPQHF. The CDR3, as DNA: TGTGCCACCAGCATCCTGTCCAGCCAGCCCCAGCATTTT.

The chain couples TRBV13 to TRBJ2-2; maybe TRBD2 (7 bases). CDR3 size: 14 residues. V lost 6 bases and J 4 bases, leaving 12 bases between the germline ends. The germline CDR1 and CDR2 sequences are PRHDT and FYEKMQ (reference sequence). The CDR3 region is CASRLGGPTGELFF. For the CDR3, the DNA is TGTGCCAGCAGGTTGGGGGGGCCCACCGGGGAGCTGTTTTTT.